Listed below are T cell receptor beta chains from one sample, sequenced in a study of blood T cell repertoires in COVID-19. The assay was immunoSEQ multiplex PCR, and TCRdb's table has in-frame clones only and misses some. This table has around 41,000 clones, approximately 85% appearing once. Material: peripheral blood. The receptors here all came from a human donor in a cohort sampled during active COVID-19. Each CDR3 is given with its conserved first and last residue. Some rows mark clone size as missing; the rest say once, few, many or name a class of expanded clone.

CARLTGEAFF | 10 | TRBV10-1 | .
CASSVRAGGPDEQFF | 15 | TRBV9 | .
CASSPGRDAAKNEKLFF | 17 | TRBV28 | .
CASSAGQGSGGANVLTF | 17 | TRBV9 | .
CASSDGTGATDTQYF | 15 | TRBV6-4 | .
CASGRRNTDTQYF | 13 | TRBV27 | few
CASSARDRSNYGYTF | 15 | TRBV9 | .
CASSFSSGGGTQYF | 14 | TRBV5-5 | .
CASRLQAPSSYNSPLHF | 17 | TRBV2 | .
CASRSRGLRDEQFF | 14 | TRBV2 | .
CASRDRGLTGELFF | 14 | TRBV2 | .
CASSKDREGQPQHF | 14 | TRBV19 | .
CASSLRDKGTRETQYF | 16 | TRBV5-4 | .
CASSLARISTYNEQFF | 16 | TRBV7-9 | few
CASSLDRFLGEQYF | 14 | TRBV7-9 | .
CASSLEDRGFGYTF | 14 | TRBV5-1 | .
CASSSYREGYEQYF | 14 | TRBV7-9 | .
CASSESPRGPQHF | 13 | TRBV10-2 | .
CASRPLANNEQFF | 13 | TRBV27 | .
CASSQDWASGGQGNWDTQYF | 20 | TRBV4-2 | once
CASSPGTGELFF | 12 | TRBV10-1 | .
CASSLGLAGGPGELFF | 16 | TRBV7-2 | few
CASSPNTMNTEAFF | 14 | TRBV18 | few
CASSPNRAPERRTEAFF | 17 | TRBV6-2/TRBV6-3 | once
CASSHGSRGEQYF | 13 | TRBV3-1/TRBV3-2 | .
CASSGTGGTGELFF | 14 | TRBV9 | few
CASTQDGVYGYTF | 13 | TRBV6-5 | .